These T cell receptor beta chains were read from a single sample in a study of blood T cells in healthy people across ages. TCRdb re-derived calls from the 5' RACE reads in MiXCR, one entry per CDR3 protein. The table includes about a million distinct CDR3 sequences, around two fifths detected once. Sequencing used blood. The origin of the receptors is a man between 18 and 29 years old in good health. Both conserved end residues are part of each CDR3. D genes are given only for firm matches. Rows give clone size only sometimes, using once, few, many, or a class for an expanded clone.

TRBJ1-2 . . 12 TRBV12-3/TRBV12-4 CASRELNYGYTF TGTGCCAGCAGGGAGCTTAACTATGGCTACACCTTC
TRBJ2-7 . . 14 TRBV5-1 CASSLAPRSYEQYF TGCGCCAGCAGCTTGGCCCCGCGGAGCTACGAGCAGTACTTC
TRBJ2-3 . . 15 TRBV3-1 CASSQLRLRTDTQYF TGTGCCAGCAGCCAACTAAGGTTACGGACAGATACGCAGTATTTT
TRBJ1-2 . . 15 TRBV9 CASSVVSSSNYGYTF TGTGCCAGCAGCGTAGTGAGCAGCTCTAACTATGGCTACACCTTC
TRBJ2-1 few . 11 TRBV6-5 CATTTYNEQFF TGTGCCACTACGACCTACAATGAGCAGTTCTTC
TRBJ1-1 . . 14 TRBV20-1 CSASRMTLGTEAFF TGTAGTGCTTCTCGAATGACGTTGGGGACTGAAGCTTTCTTT
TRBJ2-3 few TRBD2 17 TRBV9 CASSPRLAGARTDTQYF TGTGCCAGCAGCCCGAGACTAGCGGGGGCCCGAACAGATACGCAGTATTTT
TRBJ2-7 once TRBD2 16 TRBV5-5 CASSPYTSGGANEQYF TGTGCCAGCAGCCCCTACACTAGCGGGGGGGCTAATGAGCAGTACTTC
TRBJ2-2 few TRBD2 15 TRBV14 CASSRGLAAGGELFF TGTGCCAGCAGCCGCGGACTAGCCGCTGGCGGGGAGCTGTTTTTT
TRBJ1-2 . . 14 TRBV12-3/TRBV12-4 CASSLESGSYGYTF TGTGCCAGCAGTTTAGAATCAGGTAGCTATGGCTACACCTTC
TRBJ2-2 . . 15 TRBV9 CASSALMGTTGELFF TGTGCCAGCAGCGCGCTAATGGGTACCACCGGGGAGCTGTTTTTT
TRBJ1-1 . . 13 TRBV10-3 CAISEVMNTEAFF TGTGCCATCAGTGAGGTCATGAACACTGAAGCTTTCTTT
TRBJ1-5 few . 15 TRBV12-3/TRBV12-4 CASSQRRNSNQPQHF TGTGCCAGCAGTCAACGCCGGAATAGCAATCAGCCCCAGCATTTT
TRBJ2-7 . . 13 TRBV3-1 CASSQDTYYEQYF TGTGCCAGCAGCCAAGATACTTACTACGAGCAGTACTTC
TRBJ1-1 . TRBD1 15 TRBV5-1 CASSYTGVGGTEAFF TGCGCCAGCAGCTACACAGGGGTCGGGGGCACTGAAGCTTTCTTT
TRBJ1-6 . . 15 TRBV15 CATSGRQFINSPLHF TGTGCCACCAGCGGCCGACAGTTTATTAATTCACCCCTCCACTTT
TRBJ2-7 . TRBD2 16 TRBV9 CASSRTSDTSYNEQYF TGTGCCAGCAGCCGCACTAGCGACACGTCCTACAATGAGCAGTACTTC